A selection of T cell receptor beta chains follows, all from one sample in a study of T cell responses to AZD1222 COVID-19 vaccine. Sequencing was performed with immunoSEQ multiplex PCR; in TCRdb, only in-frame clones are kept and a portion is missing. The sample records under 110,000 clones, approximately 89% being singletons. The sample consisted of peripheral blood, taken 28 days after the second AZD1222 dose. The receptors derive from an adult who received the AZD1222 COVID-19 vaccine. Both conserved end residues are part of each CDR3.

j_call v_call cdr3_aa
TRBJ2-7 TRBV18 CASSGDRGVLFEQYF
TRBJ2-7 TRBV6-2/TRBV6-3 CASSPGTGQFYEQYF
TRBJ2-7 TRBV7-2 CASSLEGGAGNEQYF
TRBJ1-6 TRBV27 CASRDRQHGSPLHF
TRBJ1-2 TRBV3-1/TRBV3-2 CASSRRSTSYTF
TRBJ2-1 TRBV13 CASSPPGSGDNEQFF
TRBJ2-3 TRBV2 CASILQVFTDTQYF
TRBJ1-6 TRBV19 CASRQSISSPLHF
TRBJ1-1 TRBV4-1 CASSHPDFPNTEAFF
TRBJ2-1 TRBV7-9 CASSLGGGNEQFF
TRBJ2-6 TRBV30 CAWSVRGGSGANVLTF
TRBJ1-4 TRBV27 CASSFSGALNEKLFF
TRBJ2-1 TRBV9 CASSVGSRDALLHEQFF
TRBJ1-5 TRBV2 CASSPPGSLLAQHF
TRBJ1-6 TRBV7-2 CASSLAPISYSPLHF
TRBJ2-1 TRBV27 CASSSGTVNYNEQFF
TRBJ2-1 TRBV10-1 CATHPQGSYNEQFF
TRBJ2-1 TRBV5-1 CASSLLGGDEQFF
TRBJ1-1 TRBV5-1 CASSGQGAGTEAFF
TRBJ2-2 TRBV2 CASSSLLSGELFF
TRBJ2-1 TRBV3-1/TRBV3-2 CASSRGLAAYNEQFF
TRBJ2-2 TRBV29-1 CSVATGGPGELFF
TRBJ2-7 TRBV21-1 CASSKENRKTYEQYF
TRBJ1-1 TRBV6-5 CASSLTNTEAFF
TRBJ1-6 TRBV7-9 CASSLKSYNSPLHF
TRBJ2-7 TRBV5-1 CASSKTSGASYEQYF
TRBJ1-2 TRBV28 CASSSTGVFGGYTF
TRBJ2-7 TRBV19 CASSIKGGSGGYEQYF
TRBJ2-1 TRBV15 CATSRVKGSEQFF
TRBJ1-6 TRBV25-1 CASSELGTDVNSPLHF
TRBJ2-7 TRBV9 CASNNVGENEQYF
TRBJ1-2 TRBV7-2 CASSLRGQDYGYTF
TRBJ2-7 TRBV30 CAWSAGQQYF
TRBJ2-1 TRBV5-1 CASSAGTGGDGNEQFF
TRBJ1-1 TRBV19 CASSTQGIGLLDTEAFF
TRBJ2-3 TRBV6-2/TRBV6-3 CASSIAGEASTDTQYF
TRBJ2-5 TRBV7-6 CASSLAGQGVKTQYF
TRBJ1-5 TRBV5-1 CASSPTGSPQPQHF
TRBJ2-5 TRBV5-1 CASSPDGLAGSGTQYF
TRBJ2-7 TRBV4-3 CASSQGTGTSAEQYF
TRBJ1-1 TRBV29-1 CSVATPGRRTEAFF
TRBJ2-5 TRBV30 CAWSVTSQGQETQYF
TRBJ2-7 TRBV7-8 CASSLGVVSGTSSYEQYF
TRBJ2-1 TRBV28 CASSPSLSSYNEQFF
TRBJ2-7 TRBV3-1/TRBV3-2 CASSQGESYEQYF
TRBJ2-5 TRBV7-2 CASSSTRGRGQETQYF
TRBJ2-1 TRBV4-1 CAINPGTGESNEQFF
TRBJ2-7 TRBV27 CASSSIADPYEQYF
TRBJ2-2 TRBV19 CASNIPDRAGELFF
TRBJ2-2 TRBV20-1 CSASRSGGTGELFF
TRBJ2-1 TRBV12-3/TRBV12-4 CASSMTRNEQFF
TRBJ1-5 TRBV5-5 CASSLGSGRDQPQHF